This T cell receptor beta chain is from a study of blood T cell repertoires in COVID-19. Seattle's enrolled individuals joined amid active infection and were then monitored longitudinally. Profiling relied on immunoSEQ multiplex PCR, and the TCRdb table lists in-frame clones only, not all of them. The repertoire consists of approximately 500,000 clones, with around 90% occurring once and the leading ten covering around 7.8%. There are 16 residues in the CDR3. Germline-derived CDR1 and CDR2 are MNHEY and SMNVEV (reference sequence). Germline trimming cut 5 bases from V and 3 bases from J; bases unmatched to any gene: 13.

The chain combines TRBV27 with TRBJ2-7; TRBD1 aligns across 7 bases. Input material: peripheral blood. The TCR was taken from a woman in her forties or fifties with COVID-19, enrolled during active disease. CDR3 loop: CASSRDRDRIFYEQYF. CDR3 bases: TGTGCCAGCAGTCGGGACCGGGACAGAATCTTCTACGAGCAGTACTTC.